Following are 32 T cell receptor beta chains from one sample sequenced in a study of early T cells in non-severe SARS-CoV-2 infection. TCRdb reprocessed the 5' RACE reads via MiXCR and lists one record per CDR3 protein. The profile shows around 98,000 distinct CDR3 sequences, 9.5% to 11% of them singletons. The sequencing input was whole blood. The receptors here all came from an adult who was a healthcare worker with PCR-confirmed SARS-CoV-2 infection or an uninfected control (not recorded which).

Notes on this clonotype: With a much larger clone just one base away, this may be a read error. The V gene is TRBV2, the J gene TRBJ2-7; 7 positions match TRBD2. The V gene's germline CDR1 is SNHLY and CDR2 FYNNEI. The CDR3 consists of 16 residues. V was clipped by 6 bases and J by 4 bases; unmatched bases: 15. The CDR3 DNA reads TGTGCCAGCAGCCCCGTCACTAGCGTATCTGGATACGAGCAGTACTTC. It is translated as CASSPVTSVSGYEQYF.

The chain recombines TRBV6-5 with TRBJ2-3, with 13 bases aligning to TRBD2. The CDR3 consists of 15 residues. V was clipped by 5 bases and J by 7 bases; unmatched bases: 6. Germline CDR1 and CDR2: MNHEY and SVGAGI. The CDR3 loop is CASSPGLAGPYTQYF. CDR3 nucleotide sequence: TGTGCCAGCAGTCCGGGACTAGCGGGACCTTATACGCAGTATTTT.

This clonotype was found many times. The chain joins TRBV20-1 to TRBJ2-5, with 10 bases fitting TRBD2. Germline-derived CDR1 and CDR2 are DFQATT and SNEGSKA (reference sequence). This CDR3 region has 17 residues. The ends lost 3 bases at V and 5 bases at J; junction bases unmatched: 15. The CDR3 DNA follows: TGCAGTGCTAGGGACTACCTAGCGGGGGACCGCCGGGAGACCCAGTACTTC. It yields the protein CSARDYLAGDRRETQYF.

This clonotype was recorded a few times. The rearrangement uses TRBV11-2 and TRBJ2-1, with 16 bases that match TRBD2. Per germline, CDR1 SGHAT and CDR2 FQNNGV. V gave up 6 bases and J gave up 2 bases; unmatched junction bases: 7. CDR3 length: 18 residues. The CDR3 spells CASRGLAGGPSPYNEQFF. In nucleotides, the CDR3 is TGTGCCAGCAGGGGACTAGCGGGAGGGCCAAGCCCCTACAATGAGCAGTTCTTC.

Only a few counts were recorded for this clonotype. This sequence joins TRBV15 and TRBJ1-5; D call uncertain. The CDR3 is 13 residues long. In germline, CDR1 is LNHNV, CDR2 YYDKDF (reference sequence). V gave up 3 bases and J gave up 7 bases, with 10 bases separating them. CDR3 sequence reads: CATSSNYGQPQHF. CDR3 sequence (DNA): TGTGCCACCAGCAGCAACTATGGACAGCCCCAGCATTTT. Variable domain in full (rest from reference TRBV15 and TRBJ1-5): DAMVIQNPRYQVTQFGKPVTLSCSQTLNHNVMYWYQQKSSQAPKLLFHYYDKDFNNEADTPDNFQSRRPNTSFCFLDIRSPGLGDTAMYLCATSSNYGQPQHFGDGTRLSIL.

This clonotype was detected ten times or more. This chain joins TRBV5-1 and TRBJ2-7; D unresolved. CDR3 size: 16 residues. V was trimmed by 0 bases and J by 3 bases, leaving 16 bases between them. Germline V gene lookup returns CDR1 SGHRS and CDR2 YFSETQ. The CDR3 region is CASSLGIRVADYEQYF. CDR3 DNA sequence: TGCGCCAGCAGCTTGGGAATCCGGGTGGCGGACTACGAGCAGTACTTC.

This clonotype was seen a handful of times. V gene TRBV2 combines with J gene TRBJ2-2; TRBD1 agrees at 10 bases. V lost 5 bases, J lost 4 bases, and 7 bases stayed unmatched. There are 16 residues in the CDR3. In germline, CDR1 is SNHLY, CDR2 FYNNEI. CDR3 nucleotides: TGTGCCAGCAGTTTTGACAGGGGGCCAGCCACCGGGGAGCTGTTTTTT. Amino acids: CASSFDRGPATGELFF.

V and J are TRBV27 and TRBJ1-2; 7 bases line up with TRBD1. The V and J ends lost 4 bases and 8 bases, in that order; junction bases with no gene match: 10. Germline loops: CDR1 MNHEY, CDR2 SMNVEV (reference sequence). The CDR3 runs 14 residues. As DNA, the CDR3 is TGTGCCAGCAGTTCGCCGGGGGGACAGACAGGCTACACCTTC. Encoded protein: CASSSPGGQTGYTF.

This clonotype was detected only a few times. The CDR3 is CASSPGQGAENTEAFF. The CDR3 DNA sequence: TGTGCCAGCTCACCAGGACAGGGGGCGGAAAACACTGAAGCTTTCTTT. The chain has TRBV18 and TRBJ1-1, with 11 positions matching TRBD1. The germline V gene has CDR1 KGHSH and CDR2 LQKENI. The CDR3 runs 16 residues. The V gene end was trimmed by 2 bases and the J gene end by 2 bases; junction bases not matched to a gene: 4.

A few counts support this clonotype. The V and J genes are TRBV7-3 and TRBJ1-1; D gene uncertain. This CDR3 contains 14 residues. V dropped 5 bases and J dropped 0 bases, with 10 bases sitting between them. Germline loops: CDR1 SGHTA, CDR2 FQGTGA. CDR3 amino acids: CASSPQAMNTEAFF. The CDR3 DNA reads TGTGCCAGCAGCCCGCAGGCAATGAACACTGAAGCTTTCTTT.

This clonotype has a count of ten or more. V and J are TRBV12-2 and TRBJ2-1; the table's D call, TRBD2, has no DNA check behind it. TRBV12-2 is listed as a pseudogene. CDR3 length: 18 amino acids. CDR3 DNA sequence: TGTGCAAGTCGCTTACAGGATACTAGCGGGGGGTCTTACAATGAGCAGTTCTTC. Translating it yields CASRLQDTSGGSYNEQFF.

This clonotype was seen at least ten times. The genes are TRBV2 and TRBJ2-3; TRBD2 aligns across 13 bases. Trimming removed 8 bases from V and 2 bases from J; junction bases left unmatched: 4. This CDR3 region has 15 residues. CDR1 and CDR2 (germline): SNHLY, FYNNEI. This chain's CDR3 is CASVGTSGATDTQYF. The CDR3 region has the DNA TGTGCCAGCGTTGGGACTAGCGGGGCCACAGATACGCAGTATTTT.

This clonotype was observed a few times. This rearrangement joins TRBV7-9 to TRBJ1-1, with D possibly being TRBD1 (5 bases). This CDR3 region has 14 residues. Germline lookup yields CDR1 SEHNR and CDR2 FQNEAQ (reference sequence). Trimming left V 3 bases short and J 0 bases short, with 8 bases between. CDR3: CASSFRDLNTEAFF. CDR3 nucleotides: TGTGCCAGCAGCTTCAGGGACCTGAACACTGAAGCTTTCTTT.

The chain recombines TRBV29-1 with TRBJ2-1; unclear D gene. The germline gives CDR1 SQVTM, CDR2 ANQGSEA. The CDR3 length is 13 residues. Trimming stripped 3 bases from V and 7 bases from J, with 13 bases between. This CDR3 is CSVEQVVTNEQFF. The DNA of the CDR3 is TGCAGCGTTGAGCAGGTCGTTACAAATGAGCAGTTCTTC.

This clonotype was seen at least ten times. The CDR3 is CSARAPQTGYAEAFF. As DNA, the CDR3 is TGCAGTGCTAGAGCTCCCCAGACAGGGTACGCTGAAGCTTTCTTT. The V gene is TRBV20-1, the J gene TRBJ1-1; 7 nucleotides line up with TRBD1. Germline CDR1 DFQATT, CDR2 SNEGSKA (reference sequence). The CDR3 has 15 amino acids. Unmatched junction bases numbered 11, after V lost 1 base and J lost 6 bases.

The V call is TRBV19, the J call TRBJ1-5; no clear D gene. The CDR3 contains 12 residues. Germline CDR1 reads LNHDA; CDR2 reads SQIVND (reference sequence). Trimming shortened V by 6 bases and J by 9 bases, and 12 bases separated the two germline ends. DNA for the CDR3: TGTGCCAGTAGCCCTACCCCCTGGCCCCAGCATTTT. Amino acid sequence: CASSPTPWPQHF.

The J gene is TRBJ2-3, the V gene TRBV14; D ambiguous. CDR1 is SGHDN, CDR2 FVKESK, per germline. V was pared by 0 bases and J by 6 bases, with 22 bases between. This CDR3 comprises 18 residues. The CDR3 region is CASSQDFVRGRPRDTQYF. The CDR3 DNA reads TGTGCCAGCAGCCAAGATTTCGTCCGCGGTCGACCAAGGGATACGCAGTATTTT.

Worth noting for this clonotype: One end of the junction varies from germline; a read error may be responsible. The chain has TRBV5-1 and TRBJ2-2; D is perhaps TRBD1 or TRBD2 (5 bases each). The CDR3 spans 17 residues. Germline CDR1 SGHRS, CDR2 YFSETQ. The CDR3 region has the DNA TGCGCCAGCAGCCACCCCCGGGACCGACCGAACATCGGGGAGCTGTTTTTT. Translation: CASSHPRDRPNIGELFF.

This clonotype was detected many times. This chain uses TRBV5-1 with TRBJ1-1; D uncertain. Germline assignment: CDR1 SGHRS and CDR2 YFSETQ. V lost 3 bases and J 1 base, leaving 19 bases between the germline ends. CDR3 length: 17 amino acids. The chain's CDR3 is CASSSGGGYPPNTEAFF. The DNA of the CDR3 is TGCGCCAGCAGCTCGGGAGGAGGCTATCCCCCGAACACTGAAGCTTTCTTT.

Many counts were recorded for this clonotype. This chain links TRBV7-2 with TRBJ1-6, with D hard to call. V was cut by 5 bases and J by 5 bases, with 16 bases left in between. This CDR3 is 16 amino acids long. Per the germline V gene, CDR1 is SGHTA and CDR2 is FQGNSA. Written as DNA, the CDR3 is TGTGCCAGCAGCCGCTTCGCAGGATCGGATAATTCACCCCTCCACTTT. Its translation is CASSRFAGSDNSPLHF. Looking up the rest from reference TRBV7-2 and TRBJ1-6 gives the full variable domain: GAGVSQSPSNKVTEKGKDVELRCDPISGHTALYWYRQSLGQGLEFLIYFQGNSAPDKSGLPSDRFSAERTGGSVSTLTIQRTQQEDSAVYLCASSRFAGSDNSPLHFGNGTRLTVT.

Ten or more counts support this clonotype. This rearrangement joins TRBV27 to TRBJ2-7, with 7 bases aligning to TRBD2. Trimming removed 5 bases from V and 3 bases from J; junction bases left unmatched: 4. Germline V CDR1 and CDR2: MNHEY, SMNVEV (reference sequence). The CDR3 runs 13 residues. The chain's CDR3 is CASSPGLVYEQYF. CDR3 DNA: TGTGCCAGCAGTCCCGGACTAGTCTACGAGCAGTACTTC.

This clonotype was detected many times. The chain joins TRBV5-1 to TRBJ2-7; 7 nucleotides match TRBD1. Germline V gives CDR1 SGHRS, CDR2 YFSETQ. The CDR3 spans 13 residues. The trim removed 4 bases at V and 3 bases at J, leaving 4 bases unmatched. In nucleotides, the CDR3 is TGCGCCAGCAGCCCTTGGGACAGCTACGAGCAGTACTTC. It codes for CASSPWDSYEQYF.

This clonotype was seen many times. The V gene is TRBV2, the J gene TRBJ1-1; possibly TRBD1 for D (5 bases). Germline V gene sequence: CDR1 SNHLY, CDR2 FYNNEI. The CDR3 is made up of 16 amino acids. Trimming pared 5 bases from V and 6 bases from J, leaving 22 bases between. DNA of the CDR3: TGTGCCAGCAGTCCACTACAGGACATTGGGTTCGCTGAAGCTTTCTTT. Translating gives CASSPLQDIGFAEAFF.

This clonotype was counted ten times or more. The V call is TRBV28, the J call TRBJ2-7; 9 bases fit TRBD1. J was trimmed by 7 bases and V by 2 bases; bases with no gene match: 9. Looked up from germline, CDR1 is MDHEN and CDR2 is SYDVKM. CDR3 length: 15 residues. The CDR3 coding sequence is TGTGCCAGCAGTTTAGCCGGGACAGGGCGCCCAGAGCAGTACTTC. As protein: CASSLAGTGRPEQYF.

This clonotype was counted a few times. The rearrangement joins TRBV7-9 to TRBJ1-4; D possibly corresponds to TRBD1 (6 bases). The CDR3 is made up of 19 amino acids. Trimming shortened V by 0 bases and J by 7 bases, and 24 bases separated the two germline ends. Germline loops: CDR1 SEHNR, CDR2 FQNEAQ (reference sequence). The CDR3 region is CASSLAQIYRQASFEKLFF. In DNA, the CDR3 is TGTGCCAGCAGCTTAGCCCAAATATACAGACAGGCCAGTTTTGAAAAACTGTTTTTT.

The DNA for the CDR3 is TGTGCCAGCTCACCATCCAGGGACTATGGCTACACCTTC. Its translation: CASSPSRDYGYTF. The rearrangement links TRBV18 to TRBJ1-2; the D gene is possibly TRBD1 (5 bases). This CDR3 spans 13 amino acids. V lost 2 bases and J 3 bases, leaving 7 bases between the germline ends. Per germline, CDR1 KGHSH and CDR2 LQKENI. Together with reference TRBV18 and TRBJ1-2, the CDR3 gives the full variable domain: NAGVMQNPRHLVRRRGQEARLRCSPMKGHSHVYWYRQLPEEGLKFMVYLQKENIIDESGMPKERFSAEFPKEGPSILRIQQVVRGDSAAYFCASSPSRDYGYTFGSGTRLTVV.

This clonotype was recorded at least ten times. A read error may account for a junction end that differs from germline. The chain joins TRBV2 to TRBJ2-7; a possible D gene is TRBD2 (6 bases). Germline V gene data show CDR1 as SNHLY and CDR2 as FYNNEI. The length of the CDR3 is 12 residues. This chain's CDR3 is CASKGAAREENF. CDR3 bases: TGTGCCAGCAAAGGCGCAGCCAGGGAGGAGAACTTC.

The genes are TRBV18 and TRBJ1-2; the D is unclear. Germline V gene sequence: CDR1 KGHSH, CDR2 LQKENI. This CDR3 has 15 residues. Between the trimmed V and J ends, which lost 3 bases and 2 bases, there was a span of 13 bases. The CDR3 DNA reads TGTGCCAGCTCACCGAAGGAGAGCCGCAACTATGGCTACACCTTC. This translates into CASSPKESRNYGYTF.

This clonotype was picked up a small number of times. The chain combines TRBV29-1 with TRBJ2-7, with TRBD2 matching over 15 bases. Germline trimming cut 0 bases from V and 7 bases from J; bases unmatched to any gene: 7. This CDR3 contains 16 residues. CDR1 is SQVTM, CDR2 ANQGSEA, per germline. In nucleotides, the CDR3 is TGCAGCGTTGAAGATCCCCGGACTAGCGGGAGGGCGGAGCAGTACTTC. It is translated as CSVEDPRTSGRAEQYF.

This clonotype came up a few times. This rearrangement joins TRBV19 to TRBJ1-5, with 7 bases identical to TRBD1. Trimming at V came to 2 bases and at J to 4 bases, leaving 8 bases not matched to a gene. The CDR3 covers 16 residues. CDR1 is LNHDA, CDR2 SQIVND, per germline (reference sequence). The CDR3 DNA reads as TGTGCCAGTAGTATATTGGGGACAGCGACTAATCAGCCCCAGCATTTT. Its translation is CASSILGTATNQPQHF.

The V and J genes are TRBV20-1 and TRBJ2-1; either TRBD1 or TRBD2 may supply D (6 bases each). CDR3 length: 11 residues. Germline V gene sequence: CDR1 DFQATT, CDR2 SNEGSKA (reference sequence). Trimming stripped 8 bases from V and 7 bases from J, with 12 bases between. CDR3 DNA: TGCAGTCTTCAGGGGAGGAATGAGCAGTTCTTC. Residues: CSLQGRNEQFF.

This sequence joins TRBV20-1 and TRBJ1-1; D not resolved. Trimming took off 7 bases at V and 0 bases at J, with 9 bases between the two ends. The CDR3 sequence is 12 residues long. Germline V gene lookup returns CDR1 DFQATT and CDR2 SNEGSKA (reference sequence). The CDR3 loop reads CSVNRMNTEAFF. The CDR3 DNA is TGCAGTGTCAATAGGATGAACACTGAAGCTTTCTTT.